The source of this TCR beta chain is a study of PD-1 blockade in classical Hodgkin lymphoma. Study-wide results and caveats: Compared with healthy donors, newly diagnosed patients reportedly showed lower baseline TCR diversity. There remain no defined causes for the repertoire differences, which possibly reflect disease activity or prior therapy.

Details on this clone: The antigen remains unidentified.

The germline gives CDR1 KGHSH, CDR2 LQKENI. CDR3 size: 16 residues. Time point specified: newly diagnosed, previously untreated cHL patient sample. By magnetic negative selection, CD4+ T cells were purified from thawed PBMCs. Comparison relied on PBMCs that came from newly diagnosed, untreated classical Hodgkin lymphoma. Here immunoSEQ multiplex PCR was the method, and the copy in TCRdb shows in-frame clones only, minus some. The sample consists of 20,000 to 25,000 clones, roughly nine tenths of them appearing once. The chain recombines TRBV18 with TRBJ2-5; D might be TRBD2 (5 bases). TRBJ2-7 explains the end of the DNA better; the J call may be wrong. The sequencing input was CD4+ T cells from blood. The source of this sequence is a human donor with classical Hodgkin lymphoma. CDR3 region: CASSFSLPGISYEQYF. The CDR3 DNA follows: TGTGCCAGCTCATTTTCACTGCCGGGAATCTCCTACGAGCAGTACTTC.